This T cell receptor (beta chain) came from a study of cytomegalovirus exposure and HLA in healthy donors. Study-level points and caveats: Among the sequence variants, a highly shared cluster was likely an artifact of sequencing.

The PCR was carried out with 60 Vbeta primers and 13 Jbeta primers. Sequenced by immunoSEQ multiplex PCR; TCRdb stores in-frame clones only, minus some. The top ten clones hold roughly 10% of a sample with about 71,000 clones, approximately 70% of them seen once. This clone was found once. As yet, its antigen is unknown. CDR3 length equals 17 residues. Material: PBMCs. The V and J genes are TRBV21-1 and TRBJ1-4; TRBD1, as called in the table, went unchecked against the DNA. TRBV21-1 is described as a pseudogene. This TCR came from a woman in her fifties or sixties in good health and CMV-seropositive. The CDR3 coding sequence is TGTGCCAGCAGCAAAGCACAGCCGAACCCAACTAATGAAAAACTGTTTTTT. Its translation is CASSKAQPNPTNEKLFF.